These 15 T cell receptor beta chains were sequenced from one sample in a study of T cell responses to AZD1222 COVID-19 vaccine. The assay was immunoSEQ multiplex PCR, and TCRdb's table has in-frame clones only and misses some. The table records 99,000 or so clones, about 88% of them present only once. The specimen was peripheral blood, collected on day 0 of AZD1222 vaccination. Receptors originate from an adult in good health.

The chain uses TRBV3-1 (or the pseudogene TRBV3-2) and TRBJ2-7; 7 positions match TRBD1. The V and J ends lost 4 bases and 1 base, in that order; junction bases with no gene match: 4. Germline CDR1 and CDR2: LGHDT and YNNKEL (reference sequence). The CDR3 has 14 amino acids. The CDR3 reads CASSPGTVSYEQYF. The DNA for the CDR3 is TGTGCCAGCAGCCCCGGGACAGTTTCCTACGAGCAGTACTTC.

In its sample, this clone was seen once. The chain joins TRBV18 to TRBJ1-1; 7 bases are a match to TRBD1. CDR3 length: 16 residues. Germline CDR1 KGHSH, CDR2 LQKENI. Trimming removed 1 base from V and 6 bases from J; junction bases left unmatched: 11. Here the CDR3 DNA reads TGTGCCAGCTCACCACAAGAAACAGGGGCGCGGTCTGAAGCTTTCTTT. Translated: CASSPQETGARSEAFF.

CDR3 DNA: TGTGCCAGCAACACAGGGGGCCAAGGCTACACCTTC. Translation: CASNTGGQGYTF. The V and J genes are TRBV12-3 or TRBV12-4 and TRBJ1-2, with 9 bases fitting TRBD1. This CDR3 has 12 residues. The J segment lost 8 bases and the V segment lost 7 bases, leaving 5 bases of the junction unmatched.

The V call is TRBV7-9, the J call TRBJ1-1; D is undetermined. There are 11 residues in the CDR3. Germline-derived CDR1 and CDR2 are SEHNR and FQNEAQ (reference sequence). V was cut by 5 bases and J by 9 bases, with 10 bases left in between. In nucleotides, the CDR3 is TGTGCCAGCAGCCTAAAACTTCAAGCTTTCTTT. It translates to CASSLKLQAFF.

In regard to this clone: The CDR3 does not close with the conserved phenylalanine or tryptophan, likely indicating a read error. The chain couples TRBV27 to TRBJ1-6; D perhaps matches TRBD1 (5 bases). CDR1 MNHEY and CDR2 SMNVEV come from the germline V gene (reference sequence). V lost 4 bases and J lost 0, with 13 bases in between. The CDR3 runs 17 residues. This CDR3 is CASSSGLRGSYNSPLHL. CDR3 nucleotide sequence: TGTGCCAGCAGTTCCGGACTTAGGGGCTCCTATAATTCACCCCTCCACCTT.

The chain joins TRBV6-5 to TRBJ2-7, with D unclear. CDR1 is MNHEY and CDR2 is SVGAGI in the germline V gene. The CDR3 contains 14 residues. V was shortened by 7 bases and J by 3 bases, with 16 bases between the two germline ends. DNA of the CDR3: TGTGCCAGCACCTCCGTTGGTTCTATCTACGAGCAGTACTTC. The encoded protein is CASTSVGSIYEQYF.

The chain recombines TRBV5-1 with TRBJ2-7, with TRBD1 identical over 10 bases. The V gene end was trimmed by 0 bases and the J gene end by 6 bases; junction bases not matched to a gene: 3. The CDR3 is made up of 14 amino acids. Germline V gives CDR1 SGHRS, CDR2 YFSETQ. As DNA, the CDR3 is TGCGCCAGCAGCTTGGGGACAGGGGGTCGCGAGCAGTACTTC. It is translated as CASSLGTGGREQYF.

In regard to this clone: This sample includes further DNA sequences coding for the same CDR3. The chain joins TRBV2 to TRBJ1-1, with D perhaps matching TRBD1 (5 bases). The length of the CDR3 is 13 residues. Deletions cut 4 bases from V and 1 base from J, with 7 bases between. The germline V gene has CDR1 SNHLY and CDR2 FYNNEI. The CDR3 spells CASSGQGNTEAFF. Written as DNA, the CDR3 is TGTGCCAGCAGTGGGCAGGGGAACACTGAAGCTTTCTTT. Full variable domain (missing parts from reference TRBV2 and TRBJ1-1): EPEVTQTPSHQVTQMGQEVILRCVPISNHLYFYWYRQILGQKVEFLVSFYNNEISEKSEIFDDQFSVERPDGSNFTLKIRSTKLEDSAMYFCASSGQGNTEAFFGQGTRLTVV.

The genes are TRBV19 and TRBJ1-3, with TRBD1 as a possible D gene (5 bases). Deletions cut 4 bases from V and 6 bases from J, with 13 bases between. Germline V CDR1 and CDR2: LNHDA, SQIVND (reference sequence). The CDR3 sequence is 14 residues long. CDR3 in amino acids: CASSTQGFENTIYF. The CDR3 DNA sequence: TGTGCCAGTAGTACCCAGGGATTCGAAAACACCATATATTTT.

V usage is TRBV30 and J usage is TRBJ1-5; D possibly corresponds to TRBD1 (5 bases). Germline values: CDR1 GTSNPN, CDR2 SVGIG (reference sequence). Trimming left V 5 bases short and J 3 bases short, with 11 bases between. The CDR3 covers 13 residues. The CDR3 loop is CAWGGRSNQPQHF. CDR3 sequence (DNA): TGTGCCTGGGGGGGACGGTCCAATCAGCCCCAGCATTTT.

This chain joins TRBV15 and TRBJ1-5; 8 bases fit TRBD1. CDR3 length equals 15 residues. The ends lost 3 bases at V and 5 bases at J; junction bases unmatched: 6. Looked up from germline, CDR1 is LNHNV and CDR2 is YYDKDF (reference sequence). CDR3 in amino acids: CATSRDRAVYQPQHF. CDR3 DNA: TGTGCCACCAGCAGGGACAGGGCCGTTTATCAGCCCCAGCATTTT.

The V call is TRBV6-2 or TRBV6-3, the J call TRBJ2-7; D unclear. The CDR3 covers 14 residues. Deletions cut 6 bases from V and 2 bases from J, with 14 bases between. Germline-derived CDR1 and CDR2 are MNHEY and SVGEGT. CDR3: CASSPDFHPYEQYF. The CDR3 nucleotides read TGTGCCAGCAGCCCTGACTTCCACCCCTACGAGCAGTACTTC.

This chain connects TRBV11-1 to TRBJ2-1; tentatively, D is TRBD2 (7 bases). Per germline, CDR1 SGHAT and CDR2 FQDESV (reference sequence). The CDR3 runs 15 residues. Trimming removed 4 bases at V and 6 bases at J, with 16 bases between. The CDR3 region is CASSSMGGLFNEQFF. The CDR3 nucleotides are TGTGCCAGCAGCTCGATGGGGGGGCTTTTCAATGAGCAGTTCTTC.

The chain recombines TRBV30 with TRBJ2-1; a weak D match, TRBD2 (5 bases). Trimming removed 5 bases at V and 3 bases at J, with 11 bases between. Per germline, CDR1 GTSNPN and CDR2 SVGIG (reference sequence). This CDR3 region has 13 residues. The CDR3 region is CAWGRGLYNEQFF. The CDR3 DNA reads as TGTGCCTGGGGACGGGGTCTCTACAATGAGCAGTTCTTC.

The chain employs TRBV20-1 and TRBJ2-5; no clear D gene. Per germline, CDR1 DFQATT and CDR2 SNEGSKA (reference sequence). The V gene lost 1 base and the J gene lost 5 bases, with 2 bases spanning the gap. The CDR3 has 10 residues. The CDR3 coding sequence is TGCAGTGCTAGAGTTGAGACCCAGTACTTC. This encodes CSARVETQYF.